Following are 8 T cell receptor beta chains from one sample sequenced in a study of regulatory T cells in long-lasting Graves disease. Construction of the TCR beta libraries employed iRepertoire HTBI primers in conjunction with Arm-PCR of CDR3 regions. From the multiplex PCR reads, TCRdb called clonotypes with MiXCR, one entry per CDR3 protein. The table has 450,000 to 600,000 distinct CDR3 sequences, 15% to 20% seen once. Specified time point: newly diagnosed GD, antithyroid drugs for less than 3 months. Extracted PBMC RNA gave rise to the TCR library. The same sample was also studied in work on T cells in Graves' hyperthyroidism and ophthalmopathy.

The sequences come from peripheral blood mononuclear cells (PBMCs), collected at new diagnosis, from a patient treated with antithyroid drugs. All receptors derive from a man between 40 and 49 years old with Graves disease.

This clonotype was detected many times. The genes are TRBV7-9 and TRBJ2-7, with D possibly matching TRBD1 (8 bases). The CDR3 loop spans 17 amino acids. The germline V gene has CDR1 SEHNR and CDR2 FQNEAQ (reference sequence). The V gene lost 4 bases and the J gene lost 4 bases, with 23 bases spanning the gap. CDR3 in amino acids: CASSSPRTGRDPYEQYF. CDR3 in DNA: TGTGCCAGCAGCTCTCCGAGGACAGGGAGGGACCCGTACGAGCAGTACTTC.

The chain has TRBV20-1 and TRBJ2-5; a possible D gene is TRBD2 (6 bases). This CDR3 has 15 amino acids. Germline CDR1 and CDR2: DFQATT and SNEGSKA (reference sequence). V shed 5 bases and J shed 4 bases, with 20 bases lying between them. Here the CDR3 reads CSAGPEGRRIETQYF. In nucleotides, the CDR3 is TGCAGTGCTGGTCCTGAGGGGAGGAGGATAGAGACCCAGTACTTC.

This clonotype was seen a few times. This chain joins TRBV5-4 and TRBJ2-3; the match to TRBD2 covers 8 bases. V dropped 4 bases and J dropped 0; count of bases not matched to a gene: 4. The germline gives CDR1 SGHNT, CDR2 YYREEE (reference sequence). The CDR3 loop spans 15 amino acids. The CDR3 nucleotides are TGTGCCAGCAGCCAACGGGAGGGTAGCACAGATACGCAGTATTTT. It yields the protein CASSQREGSTDTQYF.

Regarding this clonotype: A much larger clone lies one base from this, so it may be a read error. The gene calls are TRBV5-6 and TRBJ2-5; 7 bases map to TRBD1. From germline, CDR1 is SGHDT and CDR2 YYEEEE. V shed 5 bases and J 11 bases; nucleotides not matched to a gene: 21. The CDR3 is 16 residues long. DNA of the CDR3: TGTGCCAGCAGATTCGGACAGGTTAGTTCCTACAATGAGCAGTACTTC. Amino acid sequence: CASRFGQVSSYNEQYF.

The sample holds many counts of this clonotype. The CDR3 DNA sequence: TGCGCCAGCAGCTCAAAAGAGACCCAGTACTTC. Protein: CASSSKETQYF. The chain uses TRBV5-1 and TRBJ2-5; the D is unclear. Germline loops: CDR1 SGHRS, CDR2 YFSETQ. The CDR3 extends over 11 amino acids. The germline V and J ends were trimmed by 3 bases and 3 bases, with 3 bases remaining between them.

This clonotype was recorded only once. This chain's CDR3 is CASSLVRGEGWNTEAFF. Written as DNA, the CDR3 is TGTGCCAGCAGCTTAGTCCGGGGGGAGGGGTGGAACACTGAAGCTTTCTTT. The chain combines TRBV7-2 with TRBJ1-1; weak D call: TRBD1 (5 bases). This CDR3 is 17 amino acids long. Trimming pared 1 base from V and 1 base from J, leaving 16 bases between. Germline CDR1 reads SGHTA; CDR2 reads FQGNSA.

This clonotype was observed at least ten times. The chain combines TRBV7-9 with TRBJ2-1; 8 bases are shared with TRBD1. Germline V gives CDR1 SEHNR, CDR2 FQNEAQ (reference sequence). There are 15 residues in the CDR3. V lost 5 bases, J lost 7 bases, and 10 bases stayed unmatched. Written as DNA, the CDR3 is TGTGCCAGCAGCATCAGACAGGGGTGGATGAATGAGCAGTTCTTC. Its protein is CASSIRQGWMNEQFF.

V gene TRBV5-6 combines with J gene TRBJ2-3, with D hard to call. The germline gives CDR1 SGHDT, CDR2 YYEEEE. The germline V and J ends were trimmed by 0 bases and 4 bases, with 9 bases remaining between them. The CDR3 extends over 14 amino acids. The CDR3 coding sequence is TGTGCCAGCAGCTTGGGGTCCAGACCAGATACGCAGTATTTT. It codes for CASSLGSRPDTQYF. The entire variable domain, with the rest obtained from reference TRBV5-6 and TRBJ2-3, is as follows: DAGVTQSPTHLIKTRGQQVTLRCSPKSGHDTVSWYQQALGQGPQFIFQYYEEEERQRGNFPDRFSGHQFPNYSSELNVNALLLGDSALYLCASSLGSRPDTQYFGPGTRLTVL.